The 24 T cell receptor beta chains in this list originate from one sample, sequenced in a study of cytomegalovirus exposure and HLA in healthy donors. PCR primers comprised 60 Vbeta and 13 Jbeta primers. Only in-frame clones appear in the TCRdb table, and some are missing; sequencing was by immunoSEQ multiplex PCR. The sample has about 200,000 clones, 65% to 85% seen once. Source material: PBMCs. These receptors were taken from a woman in her twenties or thirties in good health and CMV-seronegative.

The J gene is TRBJ2-3, the V gene TRBV4-1; 8 nucleotides agree with TRBD1. This CDR3 contains 15 residues. With 4 bases clipped from V and 4 bases from J, the junction kept 7 bases outside the gene matches. CDR1 and CDR2 (germline): MGHRA, YSYEKL. The CDR3 reads CASSLDREGSDTQYF. The CDR3 coding sequence is TGCGCCAGCAGCCTGGACAGGGAAGGATCAGATACGCAGTATTTT.

The rearrangement links TRBV5-1 to TRBJ2-1, with D perhaps TRBD2 (6 bases). The CDR3 extends over 17 amino acids. The V end lost 1 base, the J end lost 0 bases, and 14 bases lay between the germline ends. Germline V CDR1 and CDR2: SGHRS, YFSETQ. CDR3 nucleotide sequence: TGCGCCAGCAGCTTGAGTCTACTAGCTCTCTCCTACAATGAGCAGTTCTTC. This gives the protein CASSLSLLALSYNEQFF.

The rearrangement joins TRBV13 to TRBJ2-1, with D unclear. The CDR3 loop spans 12 amino acids. CDR1 is PRHDT, CDR2 FYEKMQ, per germline (reference sequence). Trimming shortened V by 5 bases and J by 7 bases, and 9 bases separated the two germline ends. The CDR3 protein is CASSPVSNEQFF. Here the CDR3 DNA reads TGTGCCAGCAGCCCCGTGTCGAATGAGCAGTTCTTC.

The chain couples TRBV7-9 to TRBJ1-2; a weak D match, TRBD1 (6 bases). The CDR3 spans 14 residues. V lost 8 bases, J lost 2 bases, and 15 bases lay in between. Germline CDR1 and CDR2: SEHNR and FQNEAQ (reference sequence). CDR3 DNA sequence: TGTGCCAGCGCACTAGGGGGGGAAAACTATGGCTACACCTTC. Residues: CASALGGENYGYTF. The entire variable domain, with the rest obtained from reference TRBV7-9 and TRBJ1-2, is as follows: DTGVSQNPRHKITKRGQNVTFRCDPISEHNRLYWYRQTLGQGPEFLTYFQNEAQLEKSRLLSDRFSAERPKGSFSTLEIQRTEQGDSAMYLCASALGGENYGYTFGSGTRLTVV.

The chain couples TRBV12-5 to TRBJ1-6; TRBD1 might be the D (6 bases). V was pared by 3 bases and J by 9 bases, with 12 bases between. CDR3 length: 14 amino acids. Germline V gives CDR1 LGHNT, CDR2 FRNRAP. As DNA, the CDR3 is TGTGCTAGTGGTTTCGGGGGGCCTATTTCACCCCTCCACTTT. It is translated as CASGFGGPISPLHF. The variable domain in full, completed from reference TRBV12-5 and TRBJ1-6, reads DARVTQTPRHKVTEMGQEVTMRCQPILGHNTVFWYRQTMMQGLELLAYFRNRAPLDDSGMPKDRFSAEMPDATLATLKIQPSEPRDSAVYFCASGFGGPISPLHFGNGTRLTVT.

The gene calls are TRBV5-4 and TRBJ2-7; the match to TRBD2 covers 9 bases. From germline, CDR1 is SGHNT and CDR2 YYREEE (reference sequence). The V gene end was trimmed by 4 bases and the J gene end by 0 bases; junction bases not matched to a gene: 8. CDR3 length: 16 residues. The DNA of the CDR3 is TGTGCCAGCAGCCGAGCTAGCGGGAACCCCTCCTACGAGCAGTACTTC. Amino acid sequence: CASSRASGNPSYEQYF.

This clone was counted a few times. The chain joins TRBV4-1 to TRBJ2-3, with D maybe TRBD2 (6 bases). Between the trimmed V and J ends, which lost 3 bases and 2 bases, there was a span of 33 bases. CDR1 and CDR2 from the germline V gene are MGHRA and YSYEKL. This CDR3 region has 22 residues. The CDR3 region has the DNA TGCGCCAGCAGCCATCCATATAACCCCCCTAGCGTCAAATTGTCCCCCACAGATACGCAGTATTTT. Residues: CASSHPYNPPSVKLSPTDTQYF.

The chain recombines TRBV13 with TRBJ2-3, with D hard to call. The CDR3 spans 15 residues. Germline loops: CDR1 PRHDT, CDR2 FYEKMQ (reference sequence). The V end lost 5 bases, the J end lost 0 bases, and 12 bases lay between the germline ends. In DNA, the CDR3 is TGTGCCAGCAGCCGACCCTCTAGGAGCACAGATACGCAGTATTTT. Protein sequence: CASSRPSRSTDTQYF.

This clone was seen once. The chain employs TRBV7-9 and TRBJ2-7; TRBD2 is a possible D gene (6 bases). The length of the CDR3 is 14 residues. Germline CDR1 is SEHNR and CDR2 is FQNEAQ (reference sequence). With 3 bases removed from V and 2 bases from J, the gap between germline ends came to 11 bases. The CDR3 nucleotides read TGTGCCAGCAGCTTCGCGGAGGGTACCTACGAGCAGTACTTC. Protein: CASSFAEGTYEQYF.

The chain uses TRBV1 and TRBJ1-5; the table names TRBD1, a call not compared with the DNA. TRBV1 is marked as a pseudogene. The CDR3 is 16 residues long. The CDR3 coding sequence is TGCACCAGCAGCCAAGCTGCAGGGCTGGGCAATCAGCCCCAGCATTTT. It encodes CTSSQAAGLGNQPQHF.

This chain joins TRBV13 and TRBJ2-1; 10 bases are a match to TRBD2. Germline V gives CDR1 PRHDT, CDR2 FYEKMQ (reference sequence). J was trimmed by 4 bases and V by 1 base; bases with no gene match: 4. CDR3 length equals 16 residues. The CDR3: CASSLVLAGLYNEQFF. In DNA, the CDR3 is TGTGCCAGCAGCTTAGTACTAGCGGGATTATACAATGAGCAGTTCTTC.

This sequence joins TRBV7-2 and TRBJ1-2, with a possible D match to TRBD1 (5 bases). Trimming took 3 bases from V and 4 from J, leaving 9 bases between them. The germline gives CDR1 SGHTA, CDR2 FQGNSA. This CDR3 contains 13 residues. The CDR3 loop is CASSFDRFYGYTF. Here the CDR3 DNA reads TGTGCCAGCAGCTTTGACAGATTCTATGGCTACACCTTC.

Notes on this clone: Other nucleotide sequences in the sample specify the same CDR3. The chain recombines TRBV5-1 with TRBJ2-2; 8 bases are a match to TRBD1. The junction had 7 bases not matched to a gene; V was cut back by 2 bases and J by 4 bases. Germline CDR1 is SGHRS and CDR2 is YFSETQ. This CDR3 region has 16 residues. CDR3 residues: CASSFQGARGTGELFF. The CDR3 DNA sequence: TGCGCCAGCAGCTTTCAGGGGGCGCGAGGCACCGGGGAGCTGTTTTTT. Drawing the rest from reference TRBV5-1 and TRBJ2-2, the complete variable domain is KAGVTQTPRYLIKTRGQQVTLSCSPISGHRSVSWYQQTPGQGLQFLFEYFSETQRNKGNFPGRFSGRQFSNSRSEMNVSTLELGDSALYLCASSFQGARGTGELFFGEGSRLTVL.

The V call is TRBV9, the J call TRBJ1-1; D may be TRBD1 (6 bases). CDR1 and CDR2 from the germline V gene are SGDLS and YYNGEE. This CDR3 comprises 16 residues. Trimming removed 0 bases from V and 0 bases from J, with 12 bases in between. CDR3 in DNA: TGTGCCAGCAGCGTAGAGGGTTCAGGGGTGAACACTGAAGCTTTCTTT. Its protein product is CASSVEGSGVNTEAFF.

This clone was counted between two and nine times. The chain carries TRBV29-1 and TRBJ2-3; TRBD1 agrees at 9 bases. CDR1 and CDR2 (germline): SQVTM, ANQGSEA. The V and J ends lost 3 bases and 3 bases, in that order; junction bases with no gene match: 4. There are 14 residues in the CDR3. The CDR3 DNA follows: TGCAGCGTTGAGCGACAGGGGGGAACAGATACGCAGTATTTT. It codes for CSVERQGGTDTQYF.

The chain recombines TRBV19 with TRBJ1-5; a possible D gene is TRBD1 (5 bases). The CDR3 is 12 residues long. The germline V and J ends were trimmed by 5 bases and 8 bases, with 10 bases remaining between them. Germline-derived CDR1 and CDR2 are LNHDA and SQIVND (reference sequence). The CDR3 region has the DNA TGTGCCAGTAGTCAGGGAGGCGAGCCCCAGCATTTT. Encoded protein: CASSQGGEPQHF.

The chain has TRBV6-6 and TRBJ2-7; perhaps TRBD1 as D (6 bases). Trimming took 6 bases from V and 3 from J, leaving 18 bases between them. The CDR3 extends over 15 amino acids. Germline V gene lookup returns CDR1 MNHNY and CDR2 SVGAGI (reference sequence). CDR3 in amino acids: CASRLTTGLFYEQYF. The DNA for the CDR3 is TGTGCCAGCAGACTGACGACAGGTTTGTTCTACGAGCAGTACTTC.

The chain employs TRBV27 and TRBJ1-5; 9 bases map to TRBD1. Trimming took 3 bases from V and 4 from J; bases not matched to a gene: 4. The CDR3 contains 15 residues. Germline V gene data show CDR1 as MNHEY and CDR2 as SMNVEV (reference sequence). DNA of the CDR3: TGTGCCAGCAGTTTCGGGACAGGGTCTAATCAGCCCCAGCATTTT. Translated, it gives CASSFGTGSNQPQHF.

This clone appeared a single time. The chain links TRBV5-1 to TRBJ2-2; TRBD1 matches at 7 bases. After removal of 0 bases from V and 9 bases from J, the junction contained 8 bases not matched to a gene. Per germline, CDR1 SGHRS and CDR2 YFSETQ. This CDR3 region has 15 residues. The CDR3 here is CASSLEGGLLRELFF. CDR3 nucleotides: TGCGCCAGCAGCTTGGAAGGGGGCCTTCTTAGGGAGCTGTTTTTT.

This clone came up a few times. J is TRBJ2-5 and V is TRBV4-1; D is perhaps TRBD1 (6 bases). This CDR3 region has 14 residues. Germline assignment: CDR1 MGHRA and CDR2 YSYEKL. V was pared by 0 bases and J by 5 bases, with 10 bases between. The CDR3 is CASSQDWGQETQYF. CDR3 DNA sequence: TGCGCCAGCAGCCAAGATTGGGGGCAGGAGACCCAGTACTTC.

The V and J genes are TRBV11-2 and TRBJ1-3; TRBD1 is a possible D gene (6 bases). The V end was cut by 2 bases, the J end by 3 bases, with 14 bases between. Germline-derived CDR1 and CDR2 are SGHAT and FQNNGV. The CDR3 runs to 16 residues. The CDR3 DNA is TGTGCCAGCAGCTTAATTCCCAGGGGCCTTGGAAACACCATATATTTT. It encodes CASSLIPRGLGNTIYF. The variable domain in full, completed from reference TRBV11-2 and TRBJ1-3, reads EAGVAQSPRYKIIEKRQSVAFWCNPISGHATLYWYQQILGQGPKLLIQFQNNGVVDDSQLPKDRFSAERLKGVDSTLKIQPAKLEDSAVYLCASSLIPRGLGNTIYFGEGSWLTVV.

The count of this clone is one. This chain joins TRBV27 and TRBJ1-1; D is perhaps TRBD1 (5 bases). The length of the CDR3 is 14 residues. V was shortened by 3 bases and J by 4 bases, with 12 bases between the two germline ends. Germline CDR1 MNHEY, CDR2 SMNVEV (reference sequence). The CDR3 DNA follows: TGTGCCAGCAGTTTTACCGGGGGAGGCACTGAAGCTTTCTTT. It specifies CASSFTGGGTEAFF.

Here the CDR3 reads CAWTTPRGGRSPYNEQFF. The CDR3 nucleotides are TGTGCCTGGACCACCCCGAGGGGCGGGAGGTCCCCTTACAATGAGCAGTTCTTC. The chain joins TRBV30 to TRBJ2-1, with 8 bases aligning to TRBD2. J lost 4 bases, V lost 4 bases, and 18 bases had no gene match. This CDR3 contains 18 residues. Germline V gene lookup returns CDR1 GTSNPN and CDR2 SVGIG (reference sequence).

This chain uses TRBV6-6 with TRBJ2-5; TRBD1 aligns across 8 bases. The J call may not be correct, given that the DNA end is closer to TRBJ2-7. CDR1 MNHNY and CDR2 SVGAGI come from the germline V gene (reference sequence). There are 14 residues in the CDR3. The CDR3 sequence is CASRDQGAGYEQYF. The CDR3 DNA reads as TGTGCCAGCAGGGACCAGGGGGCAGGCTACGAGCAGTACTTC.